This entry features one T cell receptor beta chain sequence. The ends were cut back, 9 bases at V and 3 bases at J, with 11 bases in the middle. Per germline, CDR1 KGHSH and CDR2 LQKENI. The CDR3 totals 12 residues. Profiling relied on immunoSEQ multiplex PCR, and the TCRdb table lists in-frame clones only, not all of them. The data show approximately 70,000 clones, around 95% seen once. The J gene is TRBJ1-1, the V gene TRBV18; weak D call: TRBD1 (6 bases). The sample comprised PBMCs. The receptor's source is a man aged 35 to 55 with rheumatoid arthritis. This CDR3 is CASSYRDTEAFF. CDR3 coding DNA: TGTGCCAGTTCCTACAGGGACACTGAAGCTTTCTTT.